The clone carrying this T cell receptor beta chain was detected only a few times. The antigen is unknown. Authors of the study amplified TCR beta CDR3 regions from RNA transcripts. Initially, a first-round RT-PCR of the TCR CDR3 employed the HTBI primer set. TCRdb ran MiXCR on the multiplex PCR reads and lists one entry per CDR3 protein. The data show around 400,000 distinct CDR3 sequences, roughly 15% seen once. Not enrolled were patients with uncontrolled infection, other autoimmune disease, pregnancy or lactation. It was 8 to 10 ml of fresh peripheral blood that supplied the PBMCs. This record belongs to a study of T cells in Graves' hyperthyroidism and ophthalmopathy. The overall study: Peripheral blood collection took place at initial diagnosis, before any treatment.

Whole-study results and caveats: Ophthalmopathy was distinguished from stable hyperthyroidism by 13 V-J signatures.

The clonotype originates from a woman aged 55 to 70 with Graves' ophthalmopathy. The sample consisted of blood.

In DNA form, the CDR3 reads TGTGCCAGCAGTAGAACCGGGACGTGGAGCTCCTATAATTCACCCCTCCACTTT. This encodes CASSRTGTWSSYNSPLHF. The chain joins TRBV12-3 or TRBV12-4 to TRBJ1-6; the D gene is possibly TRBD1 (5 bases). The germline V and J ends were trimmed by 5 bases and 0 bases, with 17 bases remaining between them. This CDR3 is 18 amino acids long.